This T cell receptor (beta chain) originates from a study of CD8 T cells in Susac syndrome. RNA in amounts of about 0.5 to 1 ug was reverse transcribed with random hexamers. A single record per CDR3 protein comes from TCRdb applying MiXCR to the immunoSEQ multiplex PCR reads. Of about 140,000 distinct CDR3 sequences in the sample, 94% were seen once. Sequencing of TCR beta covered CD8+ and CD4+ T cells obtained from blood. TEMRA cells were FACS-enriched, and CD8+ and CD4+ T cells were isolated negatively. V shed 5 bases, J shed 5 bases, and the junction held 5 bases outside the gene matches. In germline, CDR1 is KGHDR, CDR2 SFDVKD. This CDR3 is 14 amino acids long.

The sample was CD8+ T cells from PBMCs. This sequence joins TRBV24-1 and TRBJ2-1; 7 nucleotides agree with TRBD1. The receptor's source is a human donor in good health. Here the CDR3 DNA reads TGTGCCACCAGTGGCACGACAGGGAACAATGAGCAGTTCTTC. Protein product: CATSGTTGNNEQFF.